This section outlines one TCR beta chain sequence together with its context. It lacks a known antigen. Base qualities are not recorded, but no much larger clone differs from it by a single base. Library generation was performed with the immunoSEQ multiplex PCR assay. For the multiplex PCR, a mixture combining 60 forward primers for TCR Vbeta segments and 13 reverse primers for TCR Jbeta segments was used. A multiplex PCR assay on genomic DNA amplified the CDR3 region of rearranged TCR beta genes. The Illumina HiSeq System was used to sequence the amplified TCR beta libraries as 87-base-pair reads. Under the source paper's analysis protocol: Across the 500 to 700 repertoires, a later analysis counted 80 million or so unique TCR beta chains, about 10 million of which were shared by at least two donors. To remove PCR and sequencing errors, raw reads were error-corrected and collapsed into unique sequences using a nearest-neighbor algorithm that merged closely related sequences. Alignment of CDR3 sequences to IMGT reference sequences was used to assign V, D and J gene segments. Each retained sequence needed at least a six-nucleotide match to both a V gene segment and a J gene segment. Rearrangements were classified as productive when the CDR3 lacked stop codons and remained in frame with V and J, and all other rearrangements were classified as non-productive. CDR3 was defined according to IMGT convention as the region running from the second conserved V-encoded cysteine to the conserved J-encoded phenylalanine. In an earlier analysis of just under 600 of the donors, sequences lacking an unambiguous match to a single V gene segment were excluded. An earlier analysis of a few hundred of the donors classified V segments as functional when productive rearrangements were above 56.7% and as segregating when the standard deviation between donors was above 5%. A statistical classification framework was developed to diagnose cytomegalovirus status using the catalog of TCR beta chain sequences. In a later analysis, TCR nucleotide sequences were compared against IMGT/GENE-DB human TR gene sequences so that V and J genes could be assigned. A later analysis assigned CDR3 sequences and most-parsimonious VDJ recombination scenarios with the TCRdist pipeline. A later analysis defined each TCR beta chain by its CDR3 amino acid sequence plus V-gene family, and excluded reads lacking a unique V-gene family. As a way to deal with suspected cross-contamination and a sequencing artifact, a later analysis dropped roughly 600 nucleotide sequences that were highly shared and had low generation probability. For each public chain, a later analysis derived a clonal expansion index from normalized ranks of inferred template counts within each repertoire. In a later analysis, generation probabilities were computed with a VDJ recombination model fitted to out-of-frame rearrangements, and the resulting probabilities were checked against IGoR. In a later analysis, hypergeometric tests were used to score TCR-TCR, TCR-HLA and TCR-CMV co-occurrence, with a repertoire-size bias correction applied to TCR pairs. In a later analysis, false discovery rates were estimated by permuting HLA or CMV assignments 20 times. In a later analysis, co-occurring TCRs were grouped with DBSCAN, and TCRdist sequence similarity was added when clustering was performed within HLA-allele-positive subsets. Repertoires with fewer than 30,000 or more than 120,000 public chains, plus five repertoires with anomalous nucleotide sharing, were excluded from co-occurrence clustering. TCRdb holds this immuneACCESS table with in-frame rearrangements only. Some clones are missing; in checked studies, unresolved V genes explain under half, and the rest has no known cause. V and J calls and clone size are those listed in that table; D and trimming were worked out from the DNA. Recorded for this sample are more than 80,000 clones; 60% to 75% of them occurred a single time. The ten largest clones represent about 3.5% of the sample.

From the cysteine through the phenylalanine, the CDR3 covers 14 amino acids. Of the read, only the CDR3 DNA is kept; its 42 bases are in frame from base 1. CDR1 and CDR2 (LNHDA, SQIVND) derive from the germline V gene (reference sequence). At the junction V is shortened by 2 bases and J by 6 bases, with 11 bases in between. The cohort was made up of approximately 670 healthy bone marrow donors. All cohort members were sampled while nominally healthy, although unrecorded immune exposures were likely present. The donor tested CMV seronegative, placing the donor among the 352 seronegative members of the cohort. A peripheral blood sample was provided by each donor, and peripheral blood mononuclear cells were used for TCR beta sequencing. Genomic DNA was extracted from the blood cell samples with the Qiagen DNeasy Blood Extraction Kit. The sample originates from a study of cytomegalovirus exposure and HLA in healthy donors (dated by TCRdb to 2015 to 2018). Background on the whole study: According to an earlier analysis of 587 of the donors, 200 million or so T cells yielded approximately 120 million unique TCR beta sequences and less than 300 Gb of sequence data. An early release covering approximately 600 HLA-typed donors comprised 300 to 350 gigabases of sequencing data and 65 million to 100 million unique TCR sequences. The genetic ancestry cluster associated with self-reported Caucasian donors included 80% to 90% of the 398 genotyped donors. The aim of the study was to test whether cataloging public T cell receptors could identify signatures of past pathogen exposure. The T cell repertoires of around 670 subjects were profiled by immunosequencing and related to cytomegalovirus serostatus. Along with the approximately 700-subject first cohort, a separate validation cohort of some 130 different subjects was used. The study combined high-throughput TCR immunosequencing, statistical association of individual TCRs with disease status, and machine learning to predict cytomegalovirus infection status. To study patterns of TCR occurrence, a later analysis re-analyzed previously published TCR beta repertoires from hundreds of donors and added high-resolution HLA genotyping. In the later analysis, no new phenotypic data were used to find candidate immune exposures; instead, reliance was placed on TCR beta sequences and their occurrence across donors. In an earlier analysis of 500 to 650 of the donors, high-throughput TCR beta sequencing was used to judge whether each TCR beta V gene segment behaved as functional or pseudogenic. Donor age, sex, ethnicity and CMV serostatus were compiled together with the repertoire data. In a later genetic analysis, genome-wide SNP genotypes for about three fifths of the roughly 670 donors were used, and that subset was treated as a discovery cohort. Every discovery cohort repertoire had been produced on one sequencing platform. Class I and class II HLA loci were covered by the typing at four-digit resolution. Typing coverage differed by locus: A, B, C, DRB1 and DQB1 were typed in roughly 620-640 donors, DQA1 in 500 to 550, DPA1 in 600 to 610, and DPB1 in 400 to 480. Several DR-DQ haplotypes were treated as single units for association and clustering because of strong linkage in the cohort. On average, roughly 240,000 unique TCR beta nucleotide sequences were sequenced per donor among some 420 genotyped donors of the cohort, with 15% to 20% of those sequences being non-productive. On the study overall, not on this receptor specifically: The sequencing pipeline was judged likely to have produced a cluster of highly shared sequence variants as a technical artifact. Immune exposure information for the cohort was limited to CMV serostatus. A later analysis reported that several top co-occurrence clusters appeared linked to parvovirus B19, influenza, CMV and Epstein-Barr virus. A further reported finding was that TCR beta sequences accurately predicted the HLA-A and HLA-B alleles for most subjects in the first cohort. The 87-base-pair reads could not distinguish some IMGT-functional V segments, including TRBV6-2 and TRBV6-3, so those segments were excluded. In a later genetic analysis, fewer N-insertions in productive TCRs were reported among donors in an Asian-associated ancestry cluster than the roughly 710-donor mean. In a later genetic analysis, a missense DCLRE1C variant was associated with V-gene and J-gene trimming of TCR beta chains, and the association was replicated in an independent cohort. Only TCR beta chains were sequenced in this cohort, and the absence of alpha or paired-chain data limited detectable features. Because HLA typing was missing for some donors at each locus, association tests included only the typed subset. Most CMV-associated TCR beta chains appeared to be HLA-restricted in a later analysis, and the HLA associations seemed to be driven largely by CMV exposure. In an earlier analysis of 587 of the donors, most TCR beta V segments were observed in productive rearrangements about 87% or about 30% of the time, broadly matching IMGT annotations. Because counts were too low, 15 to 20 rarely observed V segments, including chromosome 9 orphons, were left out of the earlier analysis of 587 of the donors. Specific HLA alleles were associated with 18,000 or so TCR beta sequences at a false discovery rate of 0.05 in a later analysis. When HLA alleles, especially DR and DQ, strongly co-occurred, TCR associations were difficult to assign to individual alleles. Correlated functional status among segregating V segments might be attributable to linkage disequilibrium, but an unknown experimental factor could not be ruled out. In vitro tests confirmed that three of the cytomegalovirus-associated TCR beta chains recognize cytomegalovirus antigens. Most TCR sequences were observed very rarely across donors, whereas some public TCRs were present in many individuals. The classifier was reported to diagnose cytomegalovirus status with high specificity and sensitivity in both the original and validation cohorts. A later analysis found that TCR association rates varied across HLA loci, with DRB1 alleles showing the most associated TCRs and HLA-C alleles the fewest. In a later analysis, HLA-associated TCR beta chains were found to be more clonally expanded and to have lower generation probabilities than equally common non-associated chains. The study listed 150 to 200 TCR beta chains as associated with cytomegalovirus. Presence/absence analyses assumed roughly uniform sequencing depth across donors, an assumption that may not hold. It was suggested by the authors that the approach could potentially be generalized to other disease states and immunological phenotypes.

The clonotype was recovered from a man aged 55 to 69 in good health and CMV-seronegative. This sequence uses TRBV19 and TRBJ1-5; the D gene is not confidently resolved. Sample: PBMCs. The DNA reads TGTGCCAGTAGTATATCGAACGGTGGTCAGCCCCAGCATTTT. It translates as CASSISNGGQPQHF. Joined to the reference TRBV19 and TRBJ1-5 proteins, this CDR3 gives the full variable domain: DGGITQSPKYLFRKEGQNVTLSCEQNLNHDAMYWYRQDPGQGLRLIYYSQIVNDFQKGDIAEGYSVSREKKESFPLTVTSAQKNPTAFYLCASSISNGGQPQHFGDGTRLSIL.